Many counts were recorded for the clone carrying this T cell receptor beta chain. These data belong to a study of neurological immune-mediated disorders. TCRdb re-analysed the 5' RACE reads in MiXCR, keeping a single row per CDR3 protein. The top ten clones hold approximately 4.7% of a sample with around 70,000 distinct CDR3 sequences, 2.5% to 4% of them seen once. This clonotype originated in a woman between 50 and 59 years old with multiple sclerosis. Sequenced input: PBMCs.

CDR3 sequence reads: CASSEEGSGANVLTF. CDR3 coding DNA: TGTGCCAGCAGCGAAGAAGGGTCAGGGGCCAACGTCCTGACTTTC. This chain joins TRBV7-2 and TRBJ2-6; no firm D call. The CDR3 has 15 residues. Germline V gene lookup returns CDR1 SGHTA and CDR2 FQGNSA. V dropped 5 bases and J dropped 4 bases, with 12 bases sitting between them.